This TCR beta chain was captured by sequencing in a study of Ad26.COV2.S vaccination and SARS-CoV-2 variants. Overall study: By the intramuscular route, Ad26.COV2.S was given once, or twice 56 days apart.

This sample's treatment: 19 received Ad26.COV2.S at low or high dose, single or two shots; five or six received placebo; per-sample allocation not given. The study sampled participants on day 63 after the first vaccine or placebo injection. TCRdb's copy holds only in-frame clones and misses some; the assay was immunoSEQ multiplex PCR. Of 300,000 to 400,000 clones in the sample, around nine tenths were seen once. Study results and limitations: Substantial breadth in spike-specific CD8+ and CD4+ T cell responses was reportedly seen after vaccination.

In germline, CDR1 is MNHEY, CDR2 SVGAGI. The CDR3 contains 15 residues. Trimming removed 6 bases from V and 1 base from J; junction bases left unmatched: 8. About this clone: Its matching antigen is unknown.

The sequences come from peripheral blood, collected in a trial of Ad26.COV2.S vaccine versus placebo. The rearrangement uses TRBV6-5 and TRBJ1-1, with 7 bases matching TRBD1. This receptor was taken from a person aged 18-65 years who received the Ad26.COV2.S COVID-19 vaccine or a placebo. The CDR3 here is CASSTPDRENTEAFF. CDR3 nucleotides: TGTGCCAGCAGCACGCCTGACAGGGAGAACACTGAAGCTTTCTTT.